This passage covers 15 T cell receptor beta chains from one sample sequenced in a study of beta chain features in type 1 diabetes. What was sequenced were expressed TCRB transcripts, since all of the isolated RNA had been reverse transcribed. TCRdb's table, derived via immunoSEQ multiplex PCR, lists solely in-frame clones and lacks some. The sample contains roughly 240,000 clones, approximately 14% of which appear only once. The sample was naive CD4+ T cells from blood. These receptors all come from a woman aged 40 to 55 in good health.

V gene TRBV14 combines with J gene TRBJ2-3; D uncertain. Germline CDR1 reads SGHDN; CDR2 reads FVKESK. The V end was cut by 0 bases, the J end by 8 bases, with 6 bases between. The CDR3 is 12 amino acids. CDR3 DNA: TGTGCCAGCAGCCAAGAGAGGCGTACGCAGTATTTT. Translated, it gives CASSQERRTQYF.

This clone was seen a few times. The chain joins TRBV7-9 to TRBJ2-1, with a possible D match to TRBD2 (5 bases). V lost 10 bases, J lost 1 base, and 23 bases lay in between. Looked up from germline, CDR1 is SEHNR and CDR2 is FQNEAQ (reference sequence). The CDR3 runs to 17 residues. CDR3 sequence (DNA): TGTGCCATCGCGATCAGACGGGGTGCGTGGTCCTACAATGAGCAGTTCTTC. This encodes CAIAIRRGAWSYNEQFF. The variable domain in full, with the rest retrieved from reference TRBV7-9 and TRBJ2-1, is DTGVSQNPRHKITKRGQNVTFRCDPISEHNRLYWYRQTLGQGPEFLTYFQNEAQLEKSRLLSDRFSAERPKGSFSTLEIQRTEQGDSAMYLCAIAIRRGAWSYNEQFFGPGTRLTVL.

The V gene is TRBV6-5, the J gene TRBJ2-1, with TRBD1 matching 7 bases. CDR3 length: 11 residues. Germline V gene data show CDR1 as MNHEY and CDR2 as SVGAGI. After removal of 7 bases from V and 6 bases from J, the junction contained 0 bases not matched to a gene. CDR3 DNA: TGTGCCAGCACAGGGGGCAATGAGCAGTTCTTC. This translates into CASTGGNEQFF.

This clone has more than one count but fewer than ten. This chain joins TRBV5-1 and TRBJ1-5; D ambiguous. CDR3 size: 13 residues. Germline V gene data show CDR1 as SGHRS and CDR2 as YFSETQ. The ends were cut back, 7 bases at V and 0 bases at J, with 8 bases in the middle. The CDR3 spells CASAADSNQPQHF. In nucleotides, the CDR3 is TGCGCCAGCGCGGCAGATAGCAATCAGCCCCAGCATTTT.

The table lists this clone with a few counts. The V gene is TRBV20-1, the J gene TRBJ2-7; the D is unclear. The V end was cut by 3 bases, the J end by 5 bases, with 8 bases between. The CDR3 is 11 amino acids. Looked up from germline, CDR1 is DFQATT and CDR2 is SNEGSKA (reference sequence). CDR3 sequence reads: CSASPSHEQYF. The CDR3 nucleotides are TGCAGTGCTAGTCCAAGCCACGAGCAGTACTTC.

This clone was picked up a small number of times. V usage is TRBV10-3 and J usage is TRBJ1-6; D is unresolved. CDR3 length equals 12 residues. CDR1 is ENHRY and CDR2 is SYGVKD in the germline V gene. The V end was cut by 8 bases, the J end by 5 bases, with 7 bases between. CDR3 coding DNA: TGTGCCATCCGAAGAGATAATTCACCCCTCCACTTT. Its translation is CAIRRDNSPLHF.

The CDR3 region has the DNA TGTGCCAGCAGTCGGACCGGAGGAAACACTGAAGCTTTCTTT. It is translated as CASSRTGGNTEAFF. This chain joins TRBV7-9 and TRBJ1-1; D call uncertain. V lost 6 bases to trimming and J lost 2 bases, with 13 bases between them. This CDR3 is 14 amino acids long. The germline V gene has CDR1 SEHNR and CDR2 FQNEAQ (reference sequence).

This clone was counted only a few times. The chain has TRBV15 and TRBJ2-1; weak D call: TRBD2 (6 bases). The CDR3 is 15 residues long. The V end was cut by 0 bases, the J end by 9 bases, with 15 bases between. The V gene's germline CDR1 is LNHNV and CDR2 YYDKDF (reference sequence). Here the CDR3 reads CATSRDPASVGEQFF. The CDR3 DNA reads TGTGCCACCAGCAGAGATCCAGCTAGCGTGGGTGAGCAGTTCTTC. The variable domain in full, completed from reference TRBV15 and TRBJ2-1, reads DAMVIQNPRYQVTQFGKPVTLSCSQTLNHNVMYWYQQKSSQAPKLLFHYYDKDFNNEADTPDNFQSRRPNTSFCFLDIRSPGLGDTAMYLCATSRDPASVGEQFFGPGTRLTVL.

The chain links TRBV5-1 to TRBJ2-1; TRBD1 is a possible D gene (6 bases). Germline-derived CDR1 and CDR2 are SGHRS and YFSETQ. Trimming pared 4 bases from V and 7 bases from J, leaving 18 bases between. The CDR3 extends over 15 amino acids. Written as DNA, the CDR3 is TGCGCCAGCAGCCACGGACAGACCTCTCGGAATGAGCAGTTCTTC. This codes for CASSHGQTSRNEQFF.

The V and J genes are TRBV1 and TRBJ1-1; the table names TRBD1, a call not compared with the DNA. TRBV1 is marked as a pseudogene. This CDR3 contains 17 residues. CDR3 protein: CTSSAHLGFSQETEAFF. DNA for the CDR3: TGCACCAGCAGCGCTCACCTCGGATTTTCACAGGAAACTGAAGCTTTCTTT.

There are many counts of this clone. The V call is TRBV23-1, the J call TRBJ2-5; 12 bases match TRBD2. TRBV23-1 is assigned to the ORF class and has an uncertain function. The CDR3 extends over 19 amino acids. The junction had 12 bases not matched to a gene; V was cut back by 2 bases and J by 2 bases. CDR3 nucleotides: TGCGCCAGCAGTCAAGAACTACTAGCGGGGGGCGAGGGGCAAGAGACCCAGTACTTC. Translation: CASSQELLAGGEGQETQYF.

The chain combines TRBV5-1 with TRBJ2-7, with 7 bases lining up with TRBD2. The length of the CDR3 is 14 residues. The germline gives CDR1 SGHRS, CDR2 YFSETQ. V shed 7 bases and J 0 bases; nucleotides not matched to a gene: 7. CDR3: CASYWGGSSYEQYF. The CDR3 coding sequence is TGCGCCAGCTATTGGGGGGGTTCCTCCTACGAGCAGTACTTC.

This chain uses TRBV12-5 with TRBJ1-5; 9 nucleotides agree with TRBD1. Germline V gene sequence: CDR1 LGHNT, CDR2 FRNRAP. CDR3 size: 19 residues. V shed 4 bases and J 6 bases; nucleotides not matched to a gene: 19. The DNA of the CDR3 is TGTGCTAGTGGTTGGGGGACAGGGAGCAGCAATCCATCTCCTCAGCCCCAGCATTTT. This gives the protein CASGWGTGSSNPSPQPQHF.

Note on this clone: At the DNA level, this CDR3 is encoded by other sequences in the same sample as well. The chain links TRBV7-2 to TRBJ1-5, with 7 bases identical to TRBD1. CDR3 length: 13 amino acids. Germline V lookup: CDR1 SGHTA, CDR2 FQGNSA. Trimming removed 5 bases from V and 6 bases from J; junction bases left unmatched: 4. DNA for the CDR3: TGTGCCAGCAGCCTACAGGGGAGTCAGCCCCAGCATTTT. Protein sequence: CASSLQGSQPQHF.

The chain recombines TRBV10-3 with TRBJ1-2; 8 nucleotides line up with TRBD1. The CDR3 consists of 16 residues. CDR1 is ENHRY, CDR2 SYGVKD, per germline. With V trimmed by 11 bases and J by 2 bases, 16 bases remained unmatched. DNA of the CDR3: TGTGCCTCCCAAATCAGGACAGGGCTCAGGAACTATGGCTACACCTTC. As protein: CASQIRTGLRNYGYTF.